This TCR beta chain was sequenced for a study of T cells in Graves' hyperthyroidism and ophthalmopathy (dated by TCRdb to between 2018 and 2020). For the wider study: Peripheral blood was collected at initial diagnosis, before any treatment. The approximately 98 discovery patients were randomly divided into training and test sets at a 7:3 ratio. After sampling, hyperthyroidism patients received methimazole starting at 30 mg daily, and ophthalmopathy patients received high-dose intravenous methylprednisolone. Whether ophthalmopathy could be predicted prospectively was tested in an independent validation cohort made up of approximately 19 hyperthyroidism patients plus 17 patients who later progressed to ophthalmopathy. According to the paper, TCR Vbeta CDR3 sequencing was carried out on roughly 130 peripheral blood samples, which came from 40 to 45 ophthalmopathy, 70 to 80 hyperthyroidism and roughly 17 progressor patients. In several Graves' hyperthyroidism patients, the study also compared T-cell repertoires from thyroid tissue with T-cell repertoires from blood. To identify distinguishing TCR V-J signatures, a discovery cohort of 95 to 100 patients was used, comprising 40 to 45 with Graves' ophthalmopathy and approximately 58 with stable Graves' hyperthyroidism.

Amplification of TCR beta CDR3 regions was carried out from RNA transcripts. The TCR CDR3 was subjected to a first round of RT-PCR using the HTBI primer set and the Qiagen OneStep RT-PCR kit. Libraries were constructed in a second round of multiplex PCR, after which size selection and purification were performed. Paired-end sequencing of the libraries was performed with 100 bp reads on an Illumina HiSeq2000. The authors processed their data as follows. SOAPnuke was used to process the raw data, removing reads that contained adapters or uncalled bases, had a mean Phred below 15, or lacked an exact match to the constant primer or identifier. COPE v1.2.5 was used to merge the high-quality paired reads, and each unique nucleotide sequence was defined as a clonotype. MiTCR v1.1 was used to align clonotypes to the IMGT TRBV, TRBD and TRBJ reference segments. The analysis was restricted to V-J combinations with a frequency above 0.0001, which together covered roughly 99% of the repertoires. The TCS score was defined as F50 (clonal expansion) divided by E x V (chaos), with BLOSUM62-based TCRdist calculated between CDR3 peptides within each V-J. Welch's t-statistics and random forest reduced roughly 500 V-J features to under 15, which were used in a naive Bayes classifier (R e1071). TCRdb reprocessing: public reads trimmed at Q25 with fastp, clones called with MiXCR, in-frame beta chains kept. Each record represents a unique CDR3 protein, reported with the most common genes and DNA among its rows. V and J calls and clone size were set by TCRdb, not the authors. For this sample the table gives 500,000 to 650,000 distinct CDR3 sequences, of which less than 15% were detected only once. The top ten hold more than 11% of the sample.

General study outcomes and caveats: No statistical method was used to set the sample size in advance, and investigators knew the group allocation. Ophthalmopathy was separated from stable hyperthyroidism by a 13 V-J signature model, with approximately 85% sensitivity and 81% to 83% specificity obtained in cross-validation and 80%/75% obtained in testing. Most expanded thyroid clonotypes (frequency above 0.001) were also detected in blood, a finding suggesting that blood repertoires may reflect thyroid immune responses. In validation, the model predicted progression to ophthalmopathy a median of roughly 6.2 months before onset, with 65% to 71% sensitivity and about 75% specificity.

This clonotype was recorded at least ten times. What antigen it recognizes has not been identified. There are no base qualities to consult, and no much larger clone falls within one base. A patient counted as having stable Graves' hyperthyroidism if no progression to ophthalmopathy occurred over 18 months of follow-up. Hyperthyroidism patients were newly diagnosed, with disease duration under 2 months, and aged 18 to 65 years. Patients with uncontrolled infections, other autoimmune diseases, pregnancy or lactation were excluded. Diagnoses relied on clinical symptoms, serum thyroxine and TRAb, thyroid ultrasound and orbital computed tomography. PBMCs were separated from roughly 9.3 ml of fresh peripheral blood using Ficoll-Paque density gradient centrifugation. Total RNA was extracted using Trizol reagent, and RNA quality was assessed on an Agilent 2100 Bioanalyzer. The CDR1 and CDR2 encoded by the germline V gene are SNHLY and FYNNEI. Ends trimmed: V by 2 bases, J by 7 bases; bases unmatched to a gene: 4. The CDR3 spans 14 residues, from the cysteine through the phenylalanine. Only the CDR3 part of the read is kept: 42 bases, read in frame from the first base.

The chain is assembled from TRBV2 and TRBJ2-1, with 8 junctional bases fitting TRBD2. The sample taken for sequencing was blood. The origin of this receptor is a woman in her 40s with Graves' hyperthyroidism. The DNA sequence follows: TGTGCCAGCAGTGAAATAGCGGGGAGTAATGAGCAGTTCTTC. It specifies CASSEIAGSNEQFF.